The clone carrying this T cell receptor (beta chain) was seen a handful of times. Trimming left V 8 bases short and J 0 bases short, with 11 bases between. Germline CDR1 is MNHEY and CDR2 is SVGAGI. The CDR3 covers 14 residues. These data come from a study of blood T cell repertoires in COVID-19. At the level of the study: Sources were T cells, B-cell-depleted T cells, or PBMCs; the material itself was cDNA or gDNA.

Only in-frame clones appear in the TCRdb table, and some are missing; sequencing was by immunoSEQ multiplex PCR. The table has 120,000 to 150,000 clones, 88% seen once. This clonotype was obtained from a man aged 55 to 69 with active or convalescent COVID-19. The sample consisted of peripheral blood. The chain combines TRBV6-5 with TRBJ1-5, with a tentative D call TRBD1 (6 bases). CDR3 sequence reads: CASSGAHSNQPQHF. As DNA, the CDR3 is TGTGCCAGCTCAGGGGCTCATAGCAATCAGCCCCAGCATTTT.